This T cell receptor beta chain appears in the sequencing data of a study of response to subunit inactivated influenza vaccine. This CDR3 spans 14 amino acids. Germline values: CDR1 DFQATT, CDR2 SNEGSKA (reference sequence). V lost 0 bases and J 3 bases, leaving 11 bases between the germline ends. A single record per CDR3 protein comes from TCRdb applying MiXCR to the RT-PCR reads. This repertoire shows approximately 570,000 distinct CDR3 sequences, roughly 8.2% found once; its top ten account for 13%. Regarding the study as a whole: Every seasonal influenza vaccination brings in few new T cells, the authors suggested.

This clonotype was seen a handful of times. No antigen is known for it. This specimen consisted of PBMCs from blood, obtained roughly 24 months after vaccination. The V gene is TRBV20-1, the J gene TRBJ1-2; a possible D gene is TRBD1 (5 bases). This clonotype originated in a man between 50 and 70 years old who received an inactivated influenza vaccine. The CDR3 DNA follows: TGCAGTGCTAGAGACAGGGCCCGATACTATGGCTACACCTTC. Protein sequence: CSARDRARYYGYTF.